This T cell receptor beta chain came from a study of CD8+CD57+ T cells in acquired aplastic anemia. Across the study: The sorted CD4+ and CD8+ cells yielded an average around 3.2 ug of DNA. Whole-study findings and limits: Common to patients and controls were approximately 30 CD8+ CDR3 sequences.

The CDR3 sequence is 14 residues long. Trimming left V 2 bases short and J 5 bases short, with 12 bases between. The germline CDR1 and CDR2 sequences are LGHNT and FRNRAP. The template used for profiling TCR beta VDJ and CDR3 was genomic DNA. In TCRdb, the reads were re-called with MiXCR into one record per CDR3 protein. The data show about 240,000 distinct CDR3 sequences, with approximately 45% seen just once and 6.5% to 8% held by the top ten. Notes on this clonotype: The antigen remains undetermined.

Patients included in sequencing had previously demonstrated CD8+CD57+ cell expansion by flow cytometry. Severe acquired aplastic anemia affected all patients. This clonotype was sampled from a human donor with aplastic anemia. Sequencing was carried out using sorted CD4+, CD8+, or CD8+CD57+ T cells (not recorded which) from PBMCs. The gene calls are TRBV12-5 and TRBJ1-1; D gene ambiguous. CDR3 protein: CASGLSLVKTEAFF. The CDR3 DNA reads TGTGCTAGTGGTTTGAGCTTGGTAAAGACTGAAGCTTTCTTT.